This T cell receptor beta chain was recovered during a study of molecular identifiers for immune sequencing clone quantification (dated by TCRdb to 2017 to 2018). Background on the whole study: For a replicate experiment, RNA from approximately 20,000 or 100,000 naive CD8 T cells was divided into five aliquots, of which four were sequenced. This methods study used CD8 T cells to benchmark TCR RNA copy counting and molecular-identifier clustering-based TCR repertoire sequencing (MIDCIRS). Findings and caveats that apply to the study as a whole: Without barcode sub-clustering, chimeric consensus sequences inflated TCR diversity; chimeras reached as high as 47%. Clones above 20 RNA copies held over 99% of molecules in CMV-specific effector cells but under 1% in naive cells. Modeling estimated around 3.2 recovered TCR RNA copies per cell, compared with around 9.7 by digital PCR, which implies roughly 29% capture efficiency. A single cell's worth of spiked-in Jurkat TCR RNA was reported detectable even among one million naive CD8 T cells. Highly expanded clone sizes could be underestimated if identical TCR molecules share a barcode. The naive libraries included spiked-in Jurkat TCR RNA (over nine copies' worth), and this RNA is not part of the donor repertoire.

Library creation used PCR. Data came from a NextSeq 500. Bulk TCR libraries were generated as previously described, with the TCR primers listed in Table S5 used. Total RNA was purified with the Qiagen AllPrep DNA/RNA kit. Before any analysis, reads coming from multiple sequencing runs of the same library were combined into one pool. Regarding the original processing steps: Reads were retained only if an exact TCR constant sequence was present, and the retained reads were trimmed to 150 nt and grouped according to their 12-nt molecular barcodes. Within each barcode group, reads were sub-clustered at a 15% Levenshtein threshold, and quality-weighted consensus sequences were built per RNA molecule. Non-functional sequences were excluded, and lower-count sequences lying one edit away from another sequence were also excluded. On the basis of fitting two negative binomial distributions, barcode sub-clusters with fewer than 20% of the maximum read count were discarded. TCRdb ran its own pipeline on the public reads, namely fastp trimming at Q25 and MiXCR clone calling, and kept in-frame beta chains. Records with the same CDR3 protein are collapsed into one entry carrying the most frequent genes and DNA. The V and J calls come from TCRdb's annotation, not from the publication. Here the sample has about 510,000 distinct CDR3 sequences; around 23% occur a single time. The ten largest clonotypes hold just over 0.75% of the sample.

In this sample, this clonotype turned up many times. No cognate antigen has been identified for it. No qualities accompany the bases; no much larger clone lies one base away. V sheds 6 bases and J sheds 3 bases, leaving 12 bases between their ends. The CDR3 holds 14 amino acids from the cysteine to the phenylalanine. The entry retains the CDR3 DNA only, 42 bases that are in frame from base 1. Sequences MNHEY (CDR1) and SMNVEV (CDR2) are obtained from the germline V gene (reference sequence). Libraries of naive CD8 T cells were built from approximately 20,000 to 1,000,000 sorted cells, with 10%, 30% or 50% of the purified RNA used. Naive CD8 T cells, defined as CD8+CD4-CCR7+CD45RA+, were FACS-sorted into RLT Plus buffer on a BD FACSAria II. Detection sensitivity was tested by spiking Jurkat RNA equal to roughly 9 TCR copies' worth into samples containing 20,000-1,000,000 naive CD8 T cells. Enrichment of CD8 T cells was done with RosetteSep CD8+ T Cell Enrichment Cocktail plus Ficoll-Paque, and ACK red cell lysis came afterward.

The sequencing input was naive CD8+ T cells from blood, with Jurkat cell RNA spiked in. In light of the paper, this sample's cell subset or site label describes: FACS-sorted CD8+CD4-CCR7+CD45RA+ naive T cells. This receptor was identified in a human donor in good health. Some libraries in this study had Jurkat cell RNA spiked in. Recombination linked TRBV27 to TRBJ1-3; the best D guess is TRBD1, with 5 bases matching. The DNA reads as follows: TGTGCCAGCAGGGGGCAGGGCTATGGAAACACCATATATTTT. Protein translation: CASRGQGYGNTIYF.